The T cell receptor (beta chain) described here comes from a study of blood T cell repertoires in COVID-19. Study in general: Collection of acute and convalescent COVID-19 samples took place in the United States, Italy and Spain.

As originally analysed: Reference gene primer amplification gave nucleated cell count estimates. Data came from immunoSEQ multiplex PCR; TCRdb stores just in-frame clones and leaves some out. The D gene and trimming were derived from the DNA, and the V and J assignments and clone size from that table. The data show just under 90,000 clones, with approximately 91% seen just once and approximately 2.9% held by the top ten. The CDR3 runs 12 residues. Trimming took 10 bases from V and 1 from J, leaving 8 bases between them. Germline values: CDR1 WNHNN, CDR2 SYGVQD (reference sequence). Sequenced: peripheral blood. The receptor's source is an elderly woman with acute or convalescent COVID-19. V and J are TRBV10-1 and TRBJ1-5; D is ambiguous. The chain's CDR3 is CATGGSNQPQHF. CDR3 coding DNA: TGCGCCACCGGAGGGAGCAATCAGCCCCAGCATTTT.